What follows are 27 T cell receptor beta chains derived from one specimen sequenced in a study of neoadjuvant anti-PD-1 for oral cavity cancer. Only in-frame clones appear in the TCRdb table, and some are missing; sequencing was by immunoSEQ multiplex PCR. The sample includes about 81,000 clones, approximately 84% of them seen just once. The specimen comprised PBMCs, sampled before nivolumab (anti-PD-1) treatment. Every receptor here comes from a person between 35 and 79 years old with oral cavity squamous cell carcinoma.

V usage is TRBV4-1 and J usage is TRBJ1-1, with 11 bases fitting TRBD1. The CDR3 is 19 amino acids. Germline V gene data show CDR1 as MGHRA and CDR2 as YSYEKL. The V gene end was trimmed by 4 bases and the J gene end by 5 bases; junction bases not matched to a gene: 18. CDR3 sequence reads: CASSLGQGARLWDGTEAFF. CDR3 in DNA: TGCGCCAGCAGCCTCGGACAGGGGGCAAGGTTGTGGGACGGTACTGAAGCTTTCTTT.

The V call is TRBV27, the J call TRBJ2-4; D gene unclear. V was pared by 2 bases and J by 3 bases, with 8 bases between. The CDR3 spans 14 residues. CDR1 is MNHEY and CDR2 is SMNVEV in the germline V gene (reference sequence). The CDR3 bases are TGTGCCAGCAGTTTAACAGCTTTCAAAAACATTCAGTACTTC. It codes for CASSLTAFKNIQYF.

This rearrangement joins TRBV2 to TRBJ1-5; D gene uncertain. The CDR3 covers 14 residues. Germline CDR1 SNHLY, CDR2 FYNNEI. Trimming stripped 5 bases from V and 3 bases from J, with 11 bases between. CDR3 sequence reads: CASSSMDPNQPQHF. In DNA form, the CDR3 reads TGTGCCAGCAGTAGTATGGACCCCAATCAGCCCCAGCATTTT.

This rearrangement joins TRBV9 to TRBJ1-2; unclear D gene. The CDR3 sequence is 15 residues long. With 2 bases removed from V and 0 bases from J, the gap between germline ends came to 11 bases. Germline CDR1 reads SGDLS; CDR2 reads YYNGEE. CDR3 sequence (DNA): TGTGCCAGCAGCGTGGGCTGGGGAGCTAACTATGGCTACACCTTC. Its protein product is CASSVGWGANYGYTF.

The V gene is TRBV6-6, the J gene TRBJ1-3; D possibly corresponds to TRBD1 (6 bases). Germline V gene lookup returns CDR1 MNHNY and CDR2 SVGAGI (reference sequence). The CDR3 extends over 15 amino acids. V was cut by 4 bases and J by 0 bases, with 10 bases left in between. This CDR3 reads CASSSGTLSGNTIYF. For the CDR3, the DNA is TGTGCCAGCAGTTCCGGGACACTCTCTGGAAACACCATATATTTT.

CDR3 DNA sequence: TGTGCCAGCAGTGTTGGGGTAGCGGGAGTTACCGGGGAGCTGTTTTTT. This encodes CASSVGVAGVTGELFF. The V gene is TRBV2, the J gene TRBJ2-2; 9 positions agree with TRBD2. The trim removed 4 bases at V and 5 bases at J, leaving 8 bases unmatched. Germline V gene data show CDR1 as SNHLY and CDR2 as FYNNEI. This CDR3 spans 16 amino acids.

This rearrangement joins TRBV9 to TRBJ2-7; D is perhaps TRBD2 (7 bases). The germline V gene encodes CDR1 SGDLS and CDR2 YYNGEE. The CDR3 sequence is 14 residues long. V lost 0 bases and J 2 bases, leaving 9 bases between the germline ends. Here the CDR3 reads CASSVGEGAYEQYF. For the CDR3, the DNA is TGTGCCAGCAGCGTAGGGGAGGGGGCCTACGAGCAGTACTTC. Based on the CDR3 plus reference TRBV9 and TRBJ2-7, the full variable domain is DSGVTQTPKHLITATGQRVTLRCSPRSGDLSVYWYQQSLDQGLQFLIQYYNGEERAKGNILERFSAQQFPDLHSELNLSSLELGDSALYFCASSVGEGAYEQYFGPGTRLTVT.

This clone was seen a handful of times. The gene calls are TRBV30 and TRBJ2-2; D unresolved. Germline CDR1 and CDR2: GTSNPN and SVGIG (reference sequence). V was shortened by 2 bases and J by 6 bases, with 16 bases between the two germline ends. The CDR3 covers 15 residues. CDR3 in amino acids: CAWSLRTTSAGELFF. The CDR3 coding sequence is TGTGCCTGGAGTCTTAGGACCACCTCGGCCGGGGAGCTGTTTTTT.

In nucleotides, the CDR3 is TGTGCCAGCAGGATGGGGGGGACTAGCGGGCTCAATACGCAGTATTTT. This encodes CASRMGGTSGLNTQYF. The chain combines TRBV5-8 with TRBJ2-3; 12 positions match TRBD2. Germline V gives CDR1 SGHTS, CDR2 YDEGEE. CDR3 length: 16 amino acids. V lost 5 bases and J lost 7; bases outside the gene matches: 11.

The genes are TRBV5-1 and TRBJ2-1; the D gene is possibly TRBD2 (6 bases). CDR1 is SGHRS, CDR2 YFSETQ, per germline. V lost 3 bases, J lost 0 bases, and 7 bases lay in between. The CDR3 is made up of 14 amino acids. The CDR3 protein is CASSSGSSYNEQFF. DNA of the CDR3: TGCGCCAGCAGCTCCGGGAGCTCCTACAATGAGCAGTTCTTC.

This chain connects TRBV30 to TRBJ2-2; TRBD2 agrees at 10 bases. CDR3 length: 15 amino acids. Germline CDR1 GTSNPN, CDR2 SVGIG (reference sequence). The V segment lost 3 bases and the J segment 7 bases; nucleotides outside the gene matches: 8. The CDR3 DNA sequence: TGTGCCTGGAGGAGGCTAGCGGGAGAGGGCGGGGAGCTGTTTTTT. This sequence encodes CAWRRLAGEGGELFF.

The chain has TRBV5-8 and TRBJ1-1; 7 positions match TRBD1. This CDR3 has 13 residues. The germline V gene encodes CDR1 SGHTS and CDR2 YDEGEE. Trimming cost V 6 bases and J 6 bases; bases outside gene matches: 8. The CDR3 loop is CASIRGTEPEAFF. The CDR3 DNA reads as TGTGCCAGCATCCGAGGGACAGAACCTGAAGCTTTCTTT.

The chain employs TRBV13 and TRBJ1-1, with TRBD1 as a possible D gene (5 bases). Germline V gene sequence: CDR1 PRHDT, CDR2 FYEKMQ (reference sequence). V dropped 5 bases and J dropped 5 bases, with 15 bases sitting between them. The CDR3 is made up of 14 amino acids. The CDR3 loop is CASSGPGLRTEAFF. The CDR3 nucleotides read TGTGCCAGCAGCGGCCCGGGACTTCGGACTGAAGCTTTCTTT.

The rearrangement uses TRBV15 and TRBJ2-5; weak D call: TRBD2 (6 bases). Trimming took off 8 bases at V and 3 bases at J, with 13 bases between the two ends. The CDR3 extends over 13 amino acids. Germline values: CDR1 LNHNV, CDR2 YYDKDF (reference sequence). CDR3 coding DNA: TGTGCCACCCGCGGACTAAGTAAAGAGACCCAGTACTTC. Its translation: CATRGLSKETQYF.

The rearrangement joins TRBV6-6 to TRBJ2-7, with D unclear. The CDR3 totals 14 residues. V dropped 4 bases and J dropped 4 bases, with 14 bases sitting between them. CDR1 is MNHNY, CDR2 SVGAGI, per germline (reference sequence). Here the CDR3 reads CASSSLGDNYEQYF. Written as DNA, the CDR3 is TGTGCCAGCAGTTCCTTGGGCGACAATTACGAGCAGTACTTC.

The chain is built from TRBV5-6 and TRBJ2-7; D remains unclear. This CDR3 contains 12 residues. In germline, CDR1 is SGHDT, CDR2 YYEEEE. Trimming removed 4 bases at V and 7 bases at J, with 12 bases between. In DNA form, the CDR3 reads TGTGCCAGCAGCCGAACCTCTGGAGAGCAGTACTTC. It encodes CASSRTSGEQYF. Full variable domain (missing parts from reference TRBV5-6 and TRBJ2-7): DAGVTQSPTHLIKTRGQQVTLRCSPKSGHDTVSWYQQALGQGPQFIFQYYEEEERQRGNFPDRFSGHQFPNYSSELNVNALLLGDSALYLCASSRTSGEQYFGPGTRLTVT.

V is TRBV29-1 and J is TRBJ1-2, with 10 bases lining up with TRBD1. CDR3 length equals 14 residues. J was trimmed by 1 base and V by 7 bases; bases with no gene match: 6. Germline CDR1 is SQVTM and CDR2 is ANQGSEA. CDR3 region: CSADRGQGNYGYTF. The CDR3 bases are TGCAGCGCTGACAGGGGGCAGGGTAACTATGGCTACACCTTC. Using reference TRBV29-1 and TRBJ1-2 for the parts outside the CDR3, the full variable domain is SAVISQKPSRDICQRGTSLTIQCQVDSQVTMMFWYRQQPGQSLTLIATANQGSEATYESGFVIDKFPISRPNLTFSTLTVSNMSPEDSSIYLCSADRGQGNYGYTFGSGTRLTVV.

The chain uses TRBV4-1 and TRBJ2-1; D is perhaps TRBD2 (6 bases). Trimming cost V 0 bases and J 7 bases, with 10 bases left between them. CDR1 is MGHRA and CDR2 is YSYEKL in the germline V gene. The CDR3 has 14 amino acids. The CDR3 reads CASSQDMAGNEQFF. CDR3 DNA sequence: TGCGCCAGCAGCCAAGACATGGCGGGGAATGAGCAGTTCTTC.

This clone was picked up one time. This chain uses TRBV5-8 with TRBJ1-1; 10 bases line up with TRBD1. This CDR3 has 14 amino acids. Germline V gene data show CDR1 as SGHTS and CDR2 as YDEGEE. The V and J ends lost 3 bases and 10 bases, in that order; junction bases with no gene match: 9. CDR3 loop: CASSSPGQGMLAFF. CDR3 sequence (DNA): TGTGCCAGCAGCTCCCCGGGACAGGGGATGTTAGCTTTCTTT.

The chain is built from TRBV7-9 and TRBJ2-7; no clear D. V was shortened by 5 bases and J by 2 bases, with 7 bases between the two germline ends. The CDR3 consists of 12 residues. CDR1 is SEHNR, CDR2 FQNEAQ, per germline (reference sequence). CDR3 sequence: CASSLAAYEQYF. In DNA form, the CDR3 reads TGTGCCAGCAGCCTCGCGGCCTACGAGCAGTACTTC.

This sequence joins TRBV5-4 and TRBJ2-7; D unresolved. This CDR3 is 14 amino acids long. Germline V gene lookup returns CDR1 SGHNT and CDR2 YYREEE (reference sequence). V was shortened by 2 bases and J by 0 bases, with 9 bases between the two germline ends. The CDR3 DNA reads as TGTGCCAGCAGCTTAGGAAGGACCTCCTACGAGCAGTACTTC. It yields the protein CASSLGRTSYEQYF.

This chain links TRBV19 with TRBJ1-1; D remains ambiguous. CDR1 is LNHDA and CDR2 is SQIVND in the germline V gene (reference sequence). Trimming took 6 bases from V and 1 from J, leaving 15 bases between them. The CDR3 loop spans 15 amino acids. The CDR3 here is CASRSSPESNTEAFF. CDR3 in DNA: TGTGCCAGTAGATCGTCCCCAGAATCGAACACTGAAGCTTTCTTT. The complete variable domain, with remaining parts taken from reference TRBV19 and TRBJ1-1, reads DGGITQSPKYLFRKEGQNVTLSCEQNLNHDAMYWYRQDPGQGLRLIYYSQIVNDFQKGDIAEGYSVSREKKESFPLTVTSAQKNPTAFYLCASRSSPESNTEAFFGQGTRLTVV.

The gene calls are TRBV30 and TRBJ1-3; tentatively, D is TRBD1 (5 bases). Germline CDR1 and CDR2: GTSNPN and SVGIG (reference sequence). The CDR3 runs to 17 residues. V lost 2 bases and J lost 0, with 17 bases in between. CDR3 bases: TGTGCCTGGAGTCCCCCCGGGACCCTCTTCTCTGGAAACACCATATATTTT. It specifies CAWSPPGTLFSGNTIYF.

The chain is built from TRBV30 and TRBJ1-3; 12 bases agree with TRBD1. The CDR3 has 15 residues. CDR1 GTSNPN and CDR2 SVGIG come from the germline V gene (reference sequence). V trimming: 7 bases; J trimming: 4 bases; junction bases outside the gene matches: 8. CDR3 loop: CAYHRDRGLGNTIYF. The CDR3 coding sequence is TGTGCCTACCACCGGGACAGGGGGCTCGGAAACACCATATATTTT.

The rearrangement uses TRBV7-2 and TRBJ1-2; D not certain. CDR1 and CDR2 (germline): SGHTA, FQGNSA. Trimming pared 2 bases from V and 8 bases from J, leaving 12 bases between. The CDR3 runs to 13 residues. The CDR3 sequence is CASSLKGSEGYTF. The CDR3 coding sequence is TGTGCCAGCAGCTTAAAGGGATCGGAAGGCTACACCTTC.

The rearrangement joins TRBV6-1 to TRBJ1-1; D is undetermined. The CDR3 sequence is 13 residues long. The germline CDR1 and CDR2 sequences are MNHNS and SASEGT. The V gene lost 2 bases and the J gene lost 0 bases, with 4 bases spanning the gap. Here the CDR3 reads CASSEPMNTEAFF. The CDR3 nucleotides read TGTGCCAGCAGTGAACCCATGAACACTGAAGCTTTCTTT.

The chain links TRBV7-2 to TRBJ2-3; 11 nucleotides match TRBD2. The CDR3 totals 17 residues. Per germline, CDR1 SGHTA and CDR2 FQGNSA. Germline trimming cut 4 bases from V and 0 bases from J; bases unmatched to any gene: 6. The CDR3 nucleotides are TGTGCCAGCAGCTCCTTAGCGGGAGGGCCGAGCACAGATACGCAGTATTTT. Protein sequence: CASSSLAGGPSTDTQYF.